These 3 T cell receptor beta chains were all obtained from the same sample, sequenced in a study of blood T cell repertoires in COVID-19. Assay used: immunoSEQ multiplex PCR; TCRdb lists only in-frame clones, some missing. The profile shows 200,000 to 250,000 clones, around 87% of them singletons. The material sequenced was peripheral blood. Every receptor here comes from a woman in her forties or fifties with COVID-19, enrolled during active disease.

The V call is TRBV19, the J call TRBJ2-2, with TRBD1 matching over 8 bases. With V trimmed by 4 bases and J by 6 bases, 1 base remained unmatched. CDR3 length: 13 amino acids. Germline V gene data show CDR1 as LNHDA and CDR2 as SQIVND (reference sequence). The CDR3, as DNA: TGTGCCAGTAGTAAGGGACAGGCCGGGGAGCTGTTTTTT. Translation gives CASSKGQAGELFF.

Written as DNA, the CDR3 is TGTGCCATCAGTGATGGGGCTCCGAAGGGAAACACCATATATTTT. This sequence encodes CAISDGAPKGNTIYF. The chain is built from TRBV10-3 and TRBJ1-3, with D possibly TRBD1 on 5 matching bases. Between the trimmed V and J ends, which lost 3 bases and 4 bases, there was a span of 13 bases. CDR3 size: 15 residues. The germline V gene encodes CDR1 ENHRY and CDR2 SYGVKD.

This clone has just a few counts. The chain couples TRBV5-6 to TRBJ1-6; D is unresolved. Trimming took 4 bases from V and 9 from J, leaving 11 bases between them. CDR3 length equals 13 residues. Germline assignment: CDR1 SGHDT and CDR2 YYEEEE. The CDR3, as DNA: TGTGCCAGCAGCCCGGGGTTTGGTTCACCCCTCCACTTT. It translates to CASSPGFGSPLHF. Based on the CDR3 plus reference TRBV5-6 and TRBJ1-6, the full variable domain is DAGVTQSPTHLIKTRGQQVTLRCSPKSGHDTVSWYQQALGQGPQFIFQYYEEEERQRGNFPDRFSGHQFPNYSSELNVNALLLGDSALYLCASSPGFGSPLHFGNGTRLTVT.